Reported below is one T cell receptor (beta chain). This sample was taken from a study of blood T cell repertoires in COVID-19. Authors' data handling: From reference gene primer amplification, estimates of nucleated cell counts were derived. TCRdb's table, derived via immunoSEQ multiplex PCR, lists solely in-frame clones and lacks some. V and J calls and clone size are copied from that table; D and trimming were computed from the DNA. Of some 130,000 clones listed, around 83% were seen once; the top ten hold 15% to 20%. This CDR3 comprises 13 residues. V gave up 3 bases and J gave up 5 bases, with 10 bases separating them. Germline lookup yields CDR1 SGHVS and CDR2 FNYEAQ.

Sequencing input: PBMCs or T cells enriched from blood (not recorded which). V and J are TRBV7-6 and TRBJ2-5; D perhaps matches TRBD2 (6 bases). The sequence was collected from a man aged 30 to 39 who had recovered from COVID-19. Here the CDR3 DNA reads TGTGCCAGCAGCTTTTCAGGGAGGGAGACCCAGTACTTC. It is translated as CASSFSGRETQYF. Full variable domain (missing parts from reference TRBV7-6 and TRBJ2-5): GAGVSQSPRYKVTKRGQDVALRCDPISGHVSLYWYRQALGQGPEFLTYFNYEAQQDKSGLPNDRFSAERPEGSISTLTIQRTEQRDSAMYRCASSFSGRETQYFGPGTRLLVL.